This TCR beta chain was captured by sequencing in a study of T cell responses to AZD1222 COVID-19 vaccine. Study-wide results and caveats: All repertoire sampling was performed exclusively after the peak T cell response.

V shed 1 base and J shed 4 bases, with 8 bases lying between them. Germline CDR1 is SGHDT and CDR2 is YYEEEE. The CDR3 is made up of 13 amino acids. Comments on this clone: Its antigen is still unknown.

The protocol was immunoSEQ multiplex PCR, while the TCRdb copy is restricted to in-frame clones and leaves out a portion. The sample gives more than 100,000 clones, 70% to 90% of which show up once; under 8% is in the top ten. The gene calls are TRBV5-6 and TRBJ1-2; the D is unclear. This sequence was found in an adult who received the MenACWY meningococcal vaccine as a control. Sequencing was performed on peripheral blood, taken 28 days after the second dose of the MenACWY control vaccine. This CDR3 is CASSLQPLYGYTF. The CDR3 region has the DNA TGTGCCAGCAGCTTGCAACCACTCTATGGCTACACCTTC.